This T cell receptor (beta chain) came from a study of cytomegalovirus exposure and HLA in healthy donors. Germline V gene sequence: CDR1 SGHRS, CDR2 YFSETQ. With 5 bases clipped from V and 3 bases from J, the junction kept 9 bases outside the gene matches. The CDR3 covers 18 residues. 13 Jbeta primers and 60 Vbeta primers were used for the PCR. Only in-frame clones appear in the TCRdb table, and some are missing; sequencing was by immunoSEQ multiplex PCR. This sample has about 99,000 clones, with around 80% found just once. On this clone: Its target is unknown.

Study outcomes and limitations: What TCR beta sequences reportedly achieved was accurate prediction of HLA-A and HLA-B alleles in most subjects. Rates of TCR association differed by HLA locus in a later analysis, with DRB1 highest and HLA-C lowest. CMV serostatus alone was available as immune exposure information.

The clonotype comes from a male donor in good health and CMV-seropositive. Sequencing used PBMCs. The V gene is TRBV5-1, the J gene TRBJ2-4; 15 nucleotides match TRBD2. CDR3 residues: CASSTGLAGGYIKNIQYF. DNA for the CDR3: TGCGCCAGCAGTACGGGACTAGCGGGGGGCTATATCAAAAACATTCAGTACTTC.